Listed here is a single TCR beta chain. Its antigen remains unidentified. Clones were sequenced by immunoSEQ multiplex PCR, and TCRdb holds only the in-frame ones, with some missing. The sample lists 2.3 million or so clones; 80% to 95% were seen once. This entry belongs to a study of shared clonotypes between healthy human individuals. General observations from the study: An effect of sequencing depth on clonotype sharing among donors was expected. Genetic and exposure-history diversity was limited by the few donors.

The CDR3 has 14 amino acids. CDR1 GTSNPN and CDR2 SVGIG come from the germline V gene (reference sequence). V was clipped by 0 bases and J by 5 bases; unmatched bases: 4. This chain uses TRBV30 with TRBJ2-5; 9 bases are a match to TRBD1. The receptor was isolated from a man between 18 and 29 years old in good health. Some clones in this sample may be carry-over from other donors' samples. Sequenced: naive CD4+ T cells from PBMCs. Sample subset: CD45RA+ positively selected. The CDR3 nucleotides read TGTGCCTGGAGTGTACGGACAGGGGCCGAGACCCAGTACTTC. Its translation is CAWSVRTGAETQYF.